This T cell receptor (beta chain) was documented in a study of cytomegalovirus exposure and HLA in healthy donors. V was trimmed by 1 base and J by 8 bases, leaving 11 bases between them. The CDR3 sequence is 13 residues long. In germline, CDR1 is MNHEY, CDR2 SVGAGI. Study-wide findings and caveats: Analyzed later, association rates of TCRs varied across HLA loci, with DRB1 most and HLA-C fewest. Looking again later, the authors saw that most CMV-associated TCR beta chains seemed HLA-restricted. Among TCR beta chains, those listed as cytomegalovirus-associated numbered around 180. Other equally common chains were less clonally expanded than HLA-associated TCR beta chains, a later analysis showed.

PCR amplification relied on 60 Vbeta primers (plus 13 Jbeta primers). Some clones are missing from TCRdb's copy, which holds only in-frame ones; the method was immunoSEQ multiplex PCR. The table lists 95,000 to 100,000 clones, roughly three quarters of them singletons. In the case of this clone: The antigen is unknown.

This clonotype was sampled from a female donor in good health and CMV-seronegative. Sequencing was performed on PBMCs. The chain has TRBV6-5 and TRBJ1-1; D is undetermined. CDR3 sequence: CASSYFGGDEAFF. The CDR3 nucleotides are TGTGCCAGCAGTTACTTTGGCGGAGACGAAGCTTTCTTT.